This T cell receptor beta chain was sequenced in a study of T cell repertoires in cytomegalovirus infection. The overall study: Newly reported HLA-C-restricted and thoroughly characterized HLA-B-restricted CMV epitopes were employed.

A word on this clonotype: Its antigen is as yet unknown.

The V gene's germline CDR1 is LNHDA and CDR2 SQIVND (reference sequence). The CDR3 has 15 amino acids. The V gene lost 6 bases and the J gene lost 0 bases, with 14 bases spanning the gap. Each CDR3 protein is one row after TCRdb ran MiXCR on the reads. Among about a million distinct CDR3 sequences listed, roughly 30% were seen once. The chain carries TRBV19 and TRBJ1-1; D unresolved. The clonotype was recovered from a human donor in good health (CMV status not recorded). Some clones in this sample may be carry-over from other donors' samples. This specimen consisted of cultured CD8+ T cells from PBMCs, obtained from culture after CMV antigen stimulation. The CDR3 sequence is CASSPHGDMNTEAFF. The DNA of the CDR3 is TGTGCCAGTAGCCCACACGGAGACATGAACACTGAAGCTTTCTTT.